These 13 T cell receptor beta chains were sequenced from one sample in a study of CD8+CD57+ T cells in acquired aplastic anemia. Whoever was chosen for sequencing had shown CD8+CD57+ cell expansion by flow cytometry. TCR beta VDJ and CDR3 profiling used genomic DNA as template. MiXCR, applied by TCRdb to the reads, yields one record per CDR3 protein. The table lists 400,000 to 600,000 distinct CDR3 sequences, roughly a third of them singletons. The sample was sorted CD4+, CD8+, or CD8+CD57+ T cells (not recorded which) from PBMCs. These receptors came from a human donor with aplastic anemia.

There are a few counts of this clonotype. The rearrangement joins TRBV7-6 to TRBJ2-1; D possibly corresponds to TRBD2 (5 bases). The CDR3 is 14 residues long. The germline gives CDR1 SGHVS, CDR2 FNYEAQ. The germline V and J ends were trimmed by 1 base and 8 bases, with 12 bases remaining between them. CDR3 nucleotide sequence: TGTGCCAGCAGCTTAGATTCCGGGGTGGATGAGCAGTTCTTC. Its translation is CASSLDSGVDEQFF.

Worth noting for this clonotype: An end of the junction differs from the germline gene, which may be a read error. The chain has TRBV20-1 and TRBJ1-1; 7 bases align to TRBD1. Germline-derived CDR1 and CDR2 are DFQATT and SNEGSKA (reference sequence). This CDR3 has 13 residues. The CDR3 DNA reads TGCAGTGCTGGAGACAGGGTATTGGATGAAGCTTTCTTT. Translated, it gives CSAGDRVLDEAFF.

This clonotype was seen ten or more times. The chain links TRBV19 to TRBJ2-3; perhaps TRBD1 as D (5 bases). The CDR3 is 15 amino acids. CDR1 is LNHDA and CDR2 is SQIVND in the germline V gene (reference sequence). Trimming shortened V by 2 bases and J by 6 bases, and 15 bases separated the two germline ends. In DNA form, the CDR3 reads TGTGCCAGTAGTATACGTGGGGCCAGTCTGGATACGCAGTATTTT. Translating it yields CASSIRGASLDTQYF.

This rearrangement joins TRBV5-4 to TRBJ2-7; 8 bases map to TRBD2. V gave up 0 bases and J gave up 5 bases; unmatched junction bases: 7. This CDR3 comprises 15 residues. Germline values: CDR1 SGHNT, CDR2 YYREEE (reference sequence). The DNA of the CDR3 is TGTGCCAGCAGCTTGGTGGGCGGGAGGACAAACGAGCAGTACTTC. This translates into CASSLVGGRTNEQYF.

The V gene is TRBV7-2, the J gene TRBJ2-2; D is unresolved. This CDR3 is 16 amino acids long. V was shortened by 0 bases and J by 0 bases, with 8 bases between the two germline ends. CDR1 SGHTA and CDR2 FQGNSA come from the germline V gene. CDR3: CASSLALPTNTGELFF. CDR3 bases: TGTGCCAGCAGCTTAGCACTTCCCACGAACACCGGGGAGCTGTTTTTT.

This clonotype came up many times. This chain joins TRBV19 and TRBJ1-2; D remains unclear. V gave up 3 bases and J gave up 4 bases, with 12 bases separating them. The CDR3 is made up of 14 amino acids. The germline V gene has CDR1 LNHDA and CDR2 SQIVND (reference sequence). The CDR3 is CASSIDKAGYGYTF. The DNA for the CDR3 is TGTGCCAGTAGTATCGATAAGGCTGGCTATGGCTACACCTTC.

This sequence joins TRBV2 and TRBJ1-1; no firm D call. The V end lost 6 bases, the J end lost 0 bases, and 11 bases lay between the germline ends. The CDR3 consists of 14 residues. The germline gives CDR1 SNHLY, CDR2 FYNNEI. The chain's CDR3 is CASRTYGVNTEAFF. CDR3 sequence (DNA): TGTGCCAGCAGGACCTATGGGGTGAACACTGAAGCTTTCTTT. The complete variable domain, with remaining parts taken from reference TRBV2 and TRBJ1-1, reads EPEVTQTPSHQVTQMGQEVILRCVPISNHLYFYWYRQILGQKVEFLVSFYNNEISEKSEIFDDQFSVERPDGSNFTLKIRSTKLEDSAMYFCASRTYGVNTEAFFGQGTRLTVV.

The J gene is TRBJ2-3, the V gene TRBV27; a possible D gene is TRBD2 (7 bases). Trimming pared 11 bases from V and 8 bases from J, leaving 29 bases between. Germline lookup yields CDR1 MNHEY and CDR2 SMNVEV (reference sequence). The CDR3 has 16 amino acids. The CDR3 DNA reads as TGTGCCGTCCTCCCCCTAGGGGGAGGCCCGGGAGGTACGCAGTATTTT. Its protein is CAVLPLGGGPGGTQYF.

This clonotype was observed at least ten times. The V gene is TRBV11-2, the J gene TRBJ1-5, with D unclear. V lost 0 bases and J lost 0, with 12 bases in between. The CDR3 has 17 amino acids. The germline gives CDR1 SGHAT, CDR2 FQNNGV. The chain's CDR3 is CASSLDGQPNSNQPQHF. The CDR3 DNA is TGTGCCAGCAGCTTAGATGGGCAGCCTAATAGCAATCAGCCCCAGCATTTT. Supplemented by reference TRBV11-2 and TRBJ1-5, the full variable domain reads EAGVAQSPRYKIIEKRQSVAFWCNPISGHATLYWYQQILGQGPKLLIQFQNNGVVDDSQLPKDRFSAERLKGVDSTLKIQPAKLEDSAVYLCASSLDGQPNSNQPQHFGDGTRLSIL.

This rearrangement joins TRBV9 to TRBJ2-1; D possibly corresponds to TRBD1 (6 bases). V was trimmed by 4 bases and J by 7 bases, leaving 24 bases between them. Germline lookup yields CDR1 SGDLS and CDR2 YYNGEE. The CDR3 loop spans 17 amino acids. The CDR3 DNA is TGTGCCAGCAGCATTCCCGTCAACAGGGATTCCCTGAATGAGCAGTTCTTC. Translated, it gives CASSIPVNRDSLNEQFF.

This clonotype has ten or more counts. The CDR3: CASSLTPALARDTQYF. In DNA, the CDR3 is TGTGCCAGCAGCTTAACGCCTGCACTAGCTCGCGATACGCAGTATTTT. The V call is TRBV11-1, the J call TRBJ2-3; possible D gene TRBD2, 6 bases. CDR3 length equals 16 residues. CDR1 is SGHAT, CDR2 FQDESV, per germline (reference sequence). With 2 bases removed from V and 6 bases from J, the gap between germline ends came to 18 bases. Together with reference TRBV11-1 and TRBJ2-3, the CDR3 gives the full variable domain: EAEVAQSPRYKITEKSQAVAFWCDPISGHATLYWYRQILGQGPELLVQFQDESVVDDSQLPKDRFSAERLKGVDSTLKIQPAELGDSAMYLCASSLTPALARDTQYFGPGTRLTVL.

This clonotype showed up just a few times. The chain has TRBV5-1 and TRBJ1-1, with TRBD1 matching 8 bases. Germline-derived CDR1 and CDR2 are SGHRS and YFSETQ. V gave up 4 bases and J gave up 3 bases; unmatched junction bases: 5. The CDR3 runs 14 residues. The CDR3 region is CASSGMGQDTEAFF. The CDR3 region has the DNA TGCGCCAGCAGCGGGATGGGACAGGACACTGAAGCTTTCTTT.

This clonotype showed up many times. At one boundary the junction diverges from the germline segment, which might be a read error. CDR3 in amino acids: CASSLEAISGNTIYF. In nucleotides, the CDR3 is TGCGCCAGCAGTTTGGAGGCTATTTCTGGAAACACCATATATTTT. The gene calls are TRBV5-1 and TRBJ1-3; D unclear. CDR3 length: 15 amino acids. From germline, CDR1 is SGHRS and CDR2 YFSETQ. The variable domain in full, with the rest retrieved from reference TRBV5-1 and TRBJ1-3, is KAGVTQTPRYLIKTRGQQVTLSCSPISGHRSVSWYQQTPGQGLQFLFEYFSETQRNKGNFPGRFSGRQFSNSRSEMNVSTLELGDSALYLCASSLEAISGNTIYFGEGSWLTVV.